Listed here are 18 T cell receptor beta chains from one sample, sequenced in a study of blood T cell repertoires in COVID-19. Sequenced by immunoSEQ multiplex PCR; TCRdb stores in-frame clones only, minus some. This table has under 250,000 clones, almost 85% appearing once. Sequencing input: peripheral blood. The receptors derive from a woman in her fifties or sixties with active or convalescent COVID-19.

The V call is TRBV30, the J call TRBJ2-7; D call uncertain. CDR3 length: 15 residues. Trimming stripped 0 bases from V and 0 bases from J, with 12 bases between. Germline CDR1 and CDR2: GTSNPN and SVGIG (reference sequence). The CDR3 sequence: CAWSVPASTSYEQYF. The CDR3 DNA follows: TGTGCCTGGAGTGTACCGGCTAGTACCTCCTACGAGCAGTACTTC. The full variable domain, in which reference TRBV30 and TRBJ2-7 provide the parts outside the CDR3, is SQTIHQWPATLVQPVGSPLSLECTVEGTSNPNLYWYRQAAGRGLQLLFYSVGIGQISSEVPQNLSASRPQDRQFILSSKKLLLSDSGFYLCAWSVPASTSYEQYFGPGTRLTVT.

For the CDR3, the DNA is TGCGCCAGCAGTTATGCTAGCGGGACATACAACAATGAGCAGTTCTTC. It translates to CASSYASGTYNNEQFF. The rearrangement joins TRBV10-2 to TRBJ2-1, with 9 bases aligning to TRBD2. Per the germline V gene, CDR1 is WSHSY and CDR2 is SAAADI. V shed 5 bases, J shed 5 bases, and the junction held 10 bases outside the gene matches. The length of the CDR3 is 16 residues.

For the CDR3, the DNA is TGTGCCAGCAGCTTAGTGGGTAGCCCCAACAATGAGCAGTTCTTC. Its translation: CASSLVGSPNNEQFF. This sequence joins TRBV7-6 and TRBJ2-1; D is uncertain. This CDR3 comprises 15 residues. Germline loops: CDR1 SGHVS, CDR2 FNYEAQ. The V end lost 1 base, the J end lost 5 bases, and 12 bases lay between the germline ends.

The chain is built from TRBV2 and TRBJ2-3; 11 bases fit TRBD2. The J segment lost 2 bases and the V segment lost 6 bases, leaving 4 bases of the junction unmatched. CDR3 length: 15 residues. CDR1 SNHLY and CDR2 FYNNEI come from the germline V gene. This CDR3 is CASSSGLAVTDTQYF. The CDR3 DNA follows: TGTGCCAGCAGCTCGGGACTAGCGGTCACAGATACGCAGTATTTT.

The genes are TRBV27 and TRBJ2-1; 12 bases map to TRBD2. The CDR3 totals 17 residues. V was clipped by 4 bases and J by 8 bases; unmatched bases: 12. The germline gives CDR1 MNHEY, CDR2 SMNVEV (reference sequence). The CDR3 DNA is TGTGCCAGCAGTTCCGCCAGGACTAGCGGGAATAGGGATGAGCAGTTCTTC. As protein: CASSSARTSGNRDEQFF.

The CDR3 coding sequence is TGTGCCAGCAACGGGGTCCTCGGGGGAGGCTACACCTTC. Translation gives CASNGVLGGGYTF. This rearrangement joins TRBV9 to TRBJ1-2; D may be TRBD1 (5 bases). From germline, CDR1 is SGDLS and CDR2 YYNGEE. There are 13 residues in the CDR3. The V end lost 6 bases, the J end lost 8 bases, and 17 bases lay between the germline ends.

This clone was counted once. This chain links TRBV6-6 with TRBJ1-1; D gene unclear. Per the germline V gene, CDR1 is MNHNY and CDR2 is SVGAGI (reference sequence). V lost 11 bases to trimming and J lost 1 base, with 14 bases between them. The CDR3 covers 13 residues. The DNA for the CDR3 is TGTGCCGGACGCGGGTCTCCGAACACTGAAGCTTTCTTT. It translates to CAGRGSPNTEAFF.

In the case of this clone: At the DNA level, this CDR3 is encoded by other sequences in the same sample as well. This chain links TRBV6-5 with TRBJ1-2; weak D call: TRBD1 (5 bases). V lost 6 bases and J lost 2, with 10 bases in between. The CDR3 totals 13 residues. Germline V gene lookup returns CDR1 MNHEY and CDR2 SVGAGI. The CDR3 sequence is CASRRGSNYGYTF. CDR3 in DNA: TGTGCCAGCAGGCGGGGCAGCAACTATGGCTACACCTTC.

This clone appeared once. The chain combines TRBV5-5 with TRBJ1-4, with D tentatively TRBD1 (6 bases). Trimming pared 4 bases from V and 0 bases from J, leaving 13 bases between. The length of the CDR3 is 16 residues. CDR1 SGHKS and CDR2 YYEKEE come from the germline V gene (reference sequence). The DNA for the CDR3 is TGTGCCAGCAGCGCAGCCCCAGGGGCAACTAATGAAAAACTGTTTTTT. This codes for CASSAAPGATNEKLFF.

The chain is built from TRBV7-2 and TRBJ2-7; 8 nucleotides agree with TRBD1. This CDR3 has 14 residues. V gave up 5 bases and J gave up 2 bases; unmatched junction bases: 5. Per germline, CDR1 SGHTA and CDR2 FQGNSA. Here the CDR3 reads CASSLDRGPYEQYV. The CDR3 region has the DNA TGTGCCAGCAGCCTCGACAGGGGTCCCTACGAGCAGTACGTC.

V gene TRBV28 combines with J gene TRBJ2-7; 7 nucleotides match TRBD1. The CDR3 loop spans 12 amino acids. The germline CDR1 and CDR2 sequences are MDHEN and SYDVKM. V trimming: 6 bases; J trimming: 10 bases; junction bases outside the gene matches: 9. The CDR3: CASRRDSPQQYF. In nucleotides, the CDR3 is TGTGCCAGCAGACGGGACAGCCCACAACAGTACTTC.

The chain employs TRBV7-9 and TRBJ2-1, with TRBD2 matching 14 bases. The ends lost 7 bases at V and 6 bases at J; junction bases unmatched: 11. CDR1 SEHNR and CDR2 FQNEAQ come from the germline V gene (reference sequence). CDR3 length equals 17 residues. The DNA for the CDR3 is TGTGCCAGCAACCCCGGGGGACTAGCGGGAGTCGGCAATGAGCAGTTCTTC. Translation: CASNPGGLAGVGNEQFF.

The J gene is TRBJ2-7, the V gene TRBV7-2; TRBD2 aligns across 11 bases. Germline-derived CDR1 and CDR2 are SGHTA and FQGNSA. CDR3 length equals 16 residues. V lost 5 bases to trimming and J lost 2 bases; unmatched junction nucleotides: 8. CDR3 region: CASSKTGTSGTYEQYF. The DNA of the CDR3 is TGTGCCAGCAGCAAGACTGGGACTAGCGGAACCTACGAGCAGTACTTC.

In this sample, this clone turned up a few times. The V call is TRBV11-2, the J call TRBJ2-5; 7 bases agree with TRBD2. CDR1 is SGHAT and CDR2 is FQNNGV in the germline V gene. V was pared by 0 bases and J by 7 bases, with 5 bases of the junction left unmatched. The CDR3 consists of 14 residues. The chain's CDR3 is CASSLDGLGGTQYF. The CDR3, as DNA: TGTGCCAGCAGCTTAGACGGACTAGGAGGGACCCAGTACTTC.

The chain joins TRBV19 to TRBJ1-2; 8 nucleotides align to TRBD1. CDR3 length: 15 residues. Germline CDR1 reads LNHDA; CDR2 reads SQIVND (reference sequence). The V and J ends lost 6 bases and 8 bases, in that order; junction bases with no gene match: 14. The CDR3 spells CASSHRSDRVNGYTF. The CDR3 DNA follows: TGTGCCAGTAGCCACCGTTCGGACAGGGTAAACGGCTACACCTTC.

The chain links TRBV6-2 or TRBV6-3 to TRBJ2-1; a weak D match, TRBD2 (6 bases). The V end was cut by 5 bases, the J end by 0 bases, with 17 bases between. The CDR3 extends over 17 amino acids. The germline V gene has CDR1 MNHEY and CDR2 SVGEGT. CDR3 sequence: CASSDDKAGISYNEQFF. The DNA of the CDR3 is TGTGCCAGCAGTGACGACAAAGCGGGTATCTCCTACAATGAGCAGTTCTTC.

This rearrangement joins TRBV10-2 to TRBJ1-5; D call uncertain. This CDR3 is built from 14 residues. V was trimmed by 4 bases and J by 0 bases, leaving 7 bases between them. The germline CDR1 and CDR2 sequences are WSHSY and SAAADI. CDR3 amino acids: CASSGQNSNQPQHF. In DNA, the CDR3 is TGCGCCAGCAGTGGGCAGAATAGCAATCAGCCCCAGCATTTT.

The chain links TRBV5-1 to TRBJ2-2, with 13 bases fitting TRBD2. The CDR3 contains 17 residues. J was trimmed by 9 bases and V by 4 bases; bases with no gene match: 12. Germline V gene sequence: CDR1 SGHRS, CDR2 YFSETQ. Here the CDR3 DNA reads TGCGCCAGCAGCGCGGGACTAGCGGGACCCTCTTATCGGGAGCTGTTTTTT. It yields the protein CASSAGLAGPSYRELFF.